Listed here are 14 T cell receptor beta chains from one sample, sequenced in a study of blood T cell repertoires in COVID-19. Sequencing used immunoSEQ multiplex PCR; TCRdb keeps in-frame clones, though not all of them. The sample lists around 180,000 clones, approximately 85% occurring once. Sequencing input: peripheral blood. Every receptor here comes from a man aged 55 to 70 with acute or convalescent COVID-19.

This clone was recorded only once. The rearrangement joins TRBV7-3 to TRBJ1-2; TRBD1 is a possible D gene (5 bases). Trimming left V 5 bases short and J 7 bases short, with 17 bases between. The germline V gene encodes CDR1 SGHTA and CDR2 FQGTGA. This CDR3 comprises 14 residues. Written as DNA, the CDR3 is TGTGCCAGCAGCCAGGGTGGGATGGGTTTTGGCTACACCTTC. This encodes CASSQGGMGFGYTF.

Of note for this clone: One end of the junction is discordant with germline, which a read error may explain. This chain connects TRBV18 to TRBJ2-1, with 14 bases lining up with TRBD2. The CDR3 is made up of 16 amino acids. The germline CDR1 and CDR2 sequences are KGHSH and LQKENI. The CDR3 region is CASSTPGTSGSGEQFF. CDR3 DNA: TGTGCCAGCTCAACACCCGGGACTAGCGGGAGTGGTGAGCAGTTCTTC. Full variable domain (remainder filled in from reference TRBV18 and TRBJ2-1): NAGVMQNPRHLVRRRGQEARLRCSPMKGHSHVYWYRQLPEEGLKFMVYLQKENIIDESGMPKERFSAEFPKEGPSILRIQQVVRGDSAAYFCASSTPGTSGSGEQFFGPGTRLTVL.

The chain joins TRBV14 to TRBJ2-7, with D uncertain. The CDR3 runs to 13 residues. Trimming took off 0 bases at V and 3 bases at J, with 6 bases between the two ends. The germline gives CDR1 SGHDN, CDR2 FVKESK. DNA for the CDR3: TGTGCCAGCAGCCAAGACTTGTTCTACGAGCAGTACTTC. It yields the protein CASSQDLFYEQYF.

The V gene is TRBV10-3, the J gene TRBJ2-3; perhaps TRBD2 as D (5 bases). V was clipped by 5 bases and J by 2 bases, with 11 bases between them. In germline, CDR1 is ENHRY, CDR2 SYGVKD. The CDR3 is 14 amino acids. The CDR3 protein is CAISMSGYTDTQYF. CDR3 coding DNA: TGTGCCATCAGTATGAGCGGATACACAGATACGCAGTATTTT.

At least ten counts were recorded for this clone. The chain carries TRBV4-1 and TRBJ1-5; 9 nucleotides line up with TRBD1. Unmatched junction bases numbered 2, after V lost 3 bases and J lost 2 bases. CDR1 and CDR2 (germline): MGHRA, YSYEKL. The CDR3 consists of 15 residues. This chain's CDR3 is CASSQGQGGNQPQHF. CDR3 nucleotides: TGCGCCAGCAGCCAGGGACAGGGAGGCAATCAGCCCCAGCATTTT.

The chain uses TRBV27 and TRBJ2-7; D is possibly TRBD2 (5 bases). The CDR3 sequence is 15 residues long. The germline V and J ends were trimmed by 5 bases and 0 bases, with 14 bases remaining between them. CDR1 MNHEY and CDR2 SMNVEV come from the germline V gene (reference sequence). This CDR3 is CASSPLGSASYEQYF. The DNA of the CDR3 is TGTGCCAGCAGTCCCCTCGGTAGCGCCTCCTACGAGCAGTACTTC.

The genes are TRBV9 and TRBJ2-2; TRBD1 is a possible D gene (5 bases). This CDR3 has 14 amino acids. The germline gives CDR1 SGDLS, CDR2 YYNGEE. With 4 bases removed from V and 6 bases from J, the gap between germline ends came to 13 bases. The CDR3 spells CASSSSGKSGELFF. DNA of the CDR3: TGTGCCAGCAGCTCCTCAGGGAAATCCGGGGAGCTGTTTTTT. Looking up the rest from reference TRBV9 and TRBJ2-2 gives the full variable domain: DSGVTQTPKHLITATGQRVTLRCSPRSGDLSVYWYQQSLDQGLQFLIQYYNGEERAKGNILERFSAQQFPDLHSELNLSSLELGDSALYFCASSSSGKSGELFFGEGSRLTVL.

This sequence joins TRBV6-5 and TRBJ2-7; the match to TRBD2 covers 10 bases. V dropped 6 bases and J dropped 4; count of bases not matched to a gene: 3. CDR1 and CDR2 (germline): MNHEY, SVGAGI. The CDR3 is made up of 13 amino acids. Here the CDR3 DNA reads TGTGCCAGCAGGCTAGCGGGAGAGTACGAGCAGTACTTC. Protein: CASRLAGEYEQYF.

The genes are TRBV7-2 and TRBJ1-6; a possible D gene is TRBD1 (6 bases). V lost 5 bases and J 7 bases, leaving 12 bases between the germline ends. The CDR3 covers 14 residues. CDR1 and CDR2 from the germline V gene are SGHTA and FQGNSA. The CDR3 reads CASSGGVRNSPLHF. The CDR3 DNA follows: TGTGCCAGCAGCGGGGGCGTGAGAAATTCACCCCTCCACTTT.

The V call is TRBV9, the J call TRBJ1-1; 9 bases match TRBD1. Germline lookup yields CDR1 SGDLS and CDR2 YYNGEE. The CDR3 sequence is 14 residues long. The V segment lost 2 bases and the J segment 3 bases; nucleotides outside the gene matches: 2. Here the CDR3 reads CASSVRDRDTEAFF. CDR3 sequence (DNA): TGTGCCAGCAGCGTCCGGGACAGGGACACTGAAGCTTTCTTT.

The chain employs TRBV6-2 or TRBV6-3 and TRBJ2-2; 11 bases are shared with TRBD2. J was trimmed by 1 base and V by 2 bases; bases with no gene match: 3. This CDR3 region has 17 residues. Germline V gene lookup returns CDR1 MNHEY and CDR2 SVGEGT. CDR3 sequence: CASSYGLAGGNTGELFF. The CDR3 nucleotides read TGTGCCAGCAGTTACGGCCTAGCGGGAGGGAACACCGGGGAGCTGTTTTTT.

V gene TRBV28 combines with J gene TRBJ2-7; TRBD2 matches 9 bases. Germline CDR1 MDHEN, CDR2 SYDVKM. There are 15 residues in the CDR3. The J segment lost 3 bases and the V segment lost 5 bases, leaving 8 bases of the junction unmatched. In DNA, the CDR3 is TGTGCCAGCAGTAGCTCCGGGACTAGCTACTACGAGCAGTACTTC. Protein product: CASSSSGTSYYEQYF.

This sequence joins TRBV7-2 and TRBJ2-1; 7 bases agree with TRBD2. With 4 bases clipped from V and 8 bases from J, the junction kept 11 bases outside the gene matches. Germline values: CDR1 SGHTA, CDR2 FQGNSA. The CDR3 length is 15 residues. The CDR3 loop reads CASSSREADSDEQFF. DNA for the CDR3: TGTGCCAGCAGCTCCCGGGAGGCCGATTCCGATGAGCAGTTCTTC.

CDR3 DNA: TGTGCCAGCTCCATTCTAAGCAAACCCCCCTACAATGAGCAGTTCTTC. Translating gives CASSILSKPPYNEQFF. The rearrangement uses TRBV18 and TRBJ2-1; D is undetermined. V was cut by 6 bases and J by 2 bases, with 17 bases left in between. The CDR3 sequence is 16 residues long. The germline V gene encodes CDR1 KGHSH and CDR2 LQKENI.